The T cell receptor (beta chain) under discussion was sequenced for a study of T cell changes during pregnancy in multiple sclerosis. Germline values: CDR1 PRHDT, CDR2 FYEKMQ (reference sequence). The CDR3 consists of 15 residues. V was cut by 5 bases and J by 3 bases, with 14 bases left in between. Generated by immunoSEQ multiplex PCR, the TCRdb table keeps only in-frame clones and is missing some. Of fewer than 65,000 clones in the sample, 75% to 95% were seen once. The chain has TRBV13 and TRBJ1-5; D is perhaps TRBD1 (5 bases). Sequencing used peripheral blood, obtained before pregnancy. The clonotype was recovered from a female donor with multiple sclerosis, enrolled in a pregnancy study. The CDR3 sequence is CASSPGRGNNQPQHF. The CDR3 bases are TGTGCCAGCAGCCCTGGGAGGGGCAACAATCAGCCCCAGCATTTT.